What follows is one T cell receptor beta chain and its context. Authors' analysis steps: Estimation of nucleated cell counts relied on the amplification of reference gene primers. Some clones are missing from TCRdb's copy, which holds only in-frame ones; the method was immunoSEQ multiplex PCR. V, J and clone size are those of that table, while D and trimming were read from the DNA. Of 30,000 to 40,000 clones in the sample, over 90% are singletons; the top ten hold about an eighth. The V and J ends lost 4 bases and 0 bases respectively, with 9 bases between them. This CDR3 region has 15 residues. The germline V gene encodes CDR1 LNHDA and CDR2 SQIVND (reference sequence). The entry originates in a study of blood T cell repertoires in COVID-19. About the research overall: Both acute and convalescent COVID-19 samples were obtained from the United States, Italy and Spain.

The source is a human donor in a cohort sampled during active COVID-19. What was sequenced was peripheral blood. The chain is built from TRBV19 and TRBJ2-2; D remains unclear. This CDR3 reads CASSNRQANTGELFF. The CDR3, as DNA: TGTGCCAGTAGTAACCGGCAGGCGAACACCGGGGAGCTGTTTTTT.